These 4 T cell receptor beta chains came from one sample sequenced in a study of blood T cell repertoires in COVID-19. This table comes from immunoSEQ multiplex PCR, and its TCRdb copy is limited to in-frame clones, with some not included. Altogether some 460,000 clones are present, 87% being singletons, with the ten largest covering about 0.7%. The sample was PBMCs or T cells enriched from blood (not recorded which). Source of these receptors: a woman between 18 and 29 years old who had recovered from COVID-19.

This sequence joins TRBV19 and TRBJ2-1; perhaps TRBD2 as D (5 bases). Trimming took off 5 bases at V and 13 bases at J, with 15 bases between the two ends. The length of the CDR3 is 12 residues. Germline CDR1 and CDR2: LNHDA and SQIVND (reference sequence). The CDR3 DNA reads as TGTGCCAGTAGTCCCCGGGGATACTTCCAGTTCTTC. Amino acids: CASSPRGYFQFF.

The chain uses TRBV3-1 (or the pseudogene TRBV3-2) and TRBJ1-1; TRBD1 is a possible D gene (6 bases). CDR1 and CDR2 from the germline V gene are LGHDT and YNNKEL (reference sequence). Trimming cost V 4 bases and J 7 bases, with 10 bases left between them. The CDR3 sequence is 12 residues long. This CDR3 is CASSRGGVEAFF. Written as DNA, the CDR3 is TGTGCCAGCAGCCGAGGGGGGGTTGAAGCTTTCTTT.

This chain connects TRBV12-5 to TRBJ2-5; D unresolved. The CDR3 runs to 13 residues. Germline CDR1 reads LGHNT; CDR2 reads FRNRAP. Trimming took 4 bases from V and 1 from J, leaving 7 bases between them. CDR3 coding DNA: TGTGCTAGTGGTTCGCCACTCCAAGAGACCCAGTACTTC. Translated, it gives CASGSPLQETQYF.

Remarks on this clone: Distinct nucleotide sequences in the sample also encode this CDR3. The V gene is TRBV28, the J gene TRBJ1-2; D call uncertain. CDR3 length: 11 amino acids. The germline CDR1 and CDR2 sequences are MDHEN and SYDVKM. Trimming shortened V by 3 bases and J by 5 bases, and 4 bases separated the two germline ends. CDR3 DNA sequence: TGTGCCAGCAGTTTCGGTTATGGCTACACCTTC. It is translated as CASSFGYGYTF.